The rows below give T cell receptor beta chains drawn from one sample of a study of cytomegalovirus exposure and HLA in healthy donors. Some clones are missing from TCRdb's copy, which holds only in-frame ones; the method was immunoSEQ multiplex PCR. The sample consists of 150,000 to 200,000 clones, 86% of them appearing once. Input material: PBMCs. The receptors derive from a woman in her late teens or twenties in good health and CMV-seronegative. Each CDR3 is given with its conserved first and last residue. The order of the fields is J gene, D gene, clone size, V gene, CDR3 DNA, CDR3 protein. D genes are given only for firm matches. Clone sizes are given selectively: once, few, many, or a class where the clone is expanded.

TRBJ2-1 | TRBD2 | NA | TRBV29-1 | TGCAGCGTTACGGGGGGCTCCTACAATGAGCAGTTCTTC | CSVTGGSYNEQFF
TRBJ1-2 | NA | NA | TRBV15 | TGTGCCACCAGCAGAGACAGGGCTAACTATGGCTACACCTTC | CATSRDRANYGYTF
TRBJ1-5 | TRBD1 | NA | TRBV6-5 | TGTGGGACAGGGGCTCGGGGTTTTGCCCAGCATTTT | CGTGARGFAQHF
TRBJ1-2 | TRBD1 | NA | TRBV2 | TGTGCCAGCACCCGCCAGGGGGATACCTATGGCTACACCTTC | CASTRQGDTYGYTF
TRBJ1-5 | TRBD1 | NA | TRBV2 | TGTGCCAGCAGTGACCGGACAGGGTATCAGCCCCAGCATTTT | CASSDRTGYQPQHF
TRBJ1-1 | NA | NA | TRBV7-9 | TGTGCCAGCAGCTTATCAGGGAGGGACGCTGAAGCTTTCTTT | CASSLSGRDAEAFF
TRBJ1-2 | NA | NA | TRBV18 | TGTGCCAGCTCACCACCGCAGTTCTATGGCTACACCTTC | CASSPPQFYGYTF
TRBJ2-1 | TRBD2 | NA | TRBV5-4 | TGTGCCAGCAGCTTCCCTAGCGGGAGTTACAATGAGCAGTTCTTC | CASSFPSGSYNEQFF
TRBJ2-5 | NA | NA | TRBV9 | TGTGCCAGCAGCGTTGGCATCCTCGGGGGTTTGGAGACCCAGTACTTC | CASSVGILGGLETQYF
TRBJ1-3 | NA | NA | TRBV5-6 | TGTGCCAGCAGCTTGCGGTTCCCCTCTGGAAACACCATATATTTT | CASSLRFPSGNTIYF
TRBJ2-5 | TRBD1 | once | TRBV6-5 | TGTGCCAGCAGTACCTCCGGGACAGGGCAAGAGACCCAGTACTTC | CASSTSGTGQETQYF
TRBJ1-2 | NA | NA | TRBV7-2 | TGTGCCAGCAGCTTAGGGGGCCCCTTGAACTATGGCTACACCTTC | CASSLGGPLNYGYTF
TRBJ1-2 | NA | NA | TRBV4-2 | TGTGCCAGCAGCCAACTTGGCTACTATGGCTACACCTTC | CASSQLGYYGYTF
TRBJ2-1 | NA | NA | TRBV29-1 | TGCAGCGTTGATAAAGGCGGGACCTCCTACAATGAGCAGTTCTTC | CSVDKGGTSYNEQFF
TRBJ2-7 | TRBD2 | NA | TRBV7-9 | TGTGCCAGCAGCTCAAGGGACTACCCGATCTACGAGCAGTACTTC | CASSSRDYPIYEQYF
TRBJ2-5 | NA | NA | TRBV5-1 | TGCGCCAGCAGCTTGTCGCAAGAGACCCAGTACTTC | CASSLSQETQYF
TRBJ2-1 | NA | NA | TRBV5-6 | TGTGCCAGCAGCTTCGATTGGGGACAAGTCTACAATGAGCAGTTCTTC | CASSFDWGQVYNEQFF
TRBJ2-1 | NA | NA | TRBV27 | TGTGCCAGCAGTTTAGAGGGAACAGATCACAATGAGCAGTTCTTC | CASSLEGTDHNEQFF
TRBJ2-1 | NA | once | TRBV10-2 | TGCGCCAGCAGTGCAAGCTCCCTCTACAATGAGCAGTTCTTC | CASSASSLYNEQFF
TRBJ2-5 | TRBD2 | NA | TRBV10-2 | TGCGCCAGCAGTGTTGAACTAGCGGGAAGGTCGCAAGAGACCCAGTACTTC | CASSVELAGRSQETQYF
TRBJ1-5 | NA | NA | TRBV27 | TGTGCCAGCAGTTCCGAGGGTATAGGCAATCAGCCCCAGCATTTT | CASSSEGIGNQPQHF
TRBJ2-1 | NA | NA | TRBV19 | TGTGCCAGTAGGGGACCCCGACAGGTAGAGCAGTTCTTC | CASRGPRQVEQFF
TRBJ2-7 | TRBD2 | NA | TRBV6-1 | TGTGCCAGCACTCTGACTAGCGCCAGCGAGCAGTACTTC | CASTLTSASEQYF
TRBJ1-1 | TRBD1 | few | TRBV5-4 | TGTGCCAGCAGCGCTACAGGGGGAACTGAAGCTTTCTTT | CASSATGGTEAFF
TRBJ2-5 | NA | NA | TRBV9 | TGTGCCAGCAGCGTAGAAGGAGTCCAGACCCAGTACTTC | CASSVEGVQTQYF
TRBJ1-5 | NA | NA | TRBV9 | TGTGCCAGCAGCCCCCGCCCAGGCAATCAGCCCCAGCATTTT | CASSPRPGNQPQHF
TRBJ1-3 | TRBD1 | NA | TRBV4-2 | TGTGCCAGCAGCCAAGGGACCGGGACAGGGGCGGGTGGAAACACCATATATTTT | CASSQGTGTGAGGNTIYF
TRBJ1-1 | NA | NA | TRBV6-5 | TGTGCCAGCAGTTCCCGGGACGGGGGAGCTTTCTTT | CASSSRDGGAFF
TRBJ1-5 | NA | NA | TRBV19 | TGTGCCAGTAGTGAACAGGCAAGCAATCAGCCCCAGCATTTT | CASSEQASNQPQHF
TRBJ2-1 | TRBD2 | few | TRBV19 | TGTGCCAGTAGTAGACTCCCGGGACTAGCGCGCCTGAATGAGCAGTTCTTC | CASSRLPGLARLNEQFF
TRBJ1-3 | NA | NA | TRBV2 | TGTGCCAGCAGTTGGACGGCGGGAGACACCATATATTTT | CASSWTAGDTIYF
TRBJ1-5 | NA | NA | TRBV5-1 | TGCGCCAGCAGCGCGTCTGGGGAGAGCAATCAGCCCCAGCATTTT | CASSASGESNQPQHF
TRBJ2-3 | TRBD1 | NA | TRBV6-1 | TGTGCCAGCAGTCTACAGGGGACAGATACGCAGTATTTT | CASSLQGTDTQYF
TRBJ1-2 | NA | NA | TRBV5-8 | TGTGCCAGCAGCTTGCACCAGGGGCAGGGGCAGGGCTACACCTTC | CASSLHQGQGQGYTF
TRBJ2-5 | NA | NA | TRBV27 | TGTGCCAGCAGTTTTCAGTTTCGGCAGAGGGAGACCCAGTACTTC | CASSFQFRQRETQYF
TRBJ2-7 | NA | NA | TRBV6-6 | TGTGCCAGCAGCTCCCCAGTGGGCTACTCCTACGAGCAGTACTTC | CASSSPVGYSYEQYF
TRBJ2-2 | NA | NA | TRBV10-3 | TGTGCCATCAGTGAGCCAAAGGGAGATGGGAACACCGGGGAGCTGTTTTTT | CAISEPKGDGNTGELFF
TRBJ2-1 | NA | NA | TRBV28 | TGTGCCAGCACCCTCACCAGGGCCCTAAGCTCCTACAATGAGCAGTTCTTC | CASTLTRALSSYNEQFF
TRBJ1-2 | TRBD1 | NA | TRBV6-5 | TGTGCCAGCACTTTAACGCAGGGGGCCCTGTCCGGCTACACCTTC | CASTLTQGALSGYTF
TRBJ2-7 | NA | NA | TRBV29-1 | TGCAGCGTTGTAGACAGTCCCTACGAGCAGTACTTC | CSVVDSPYEQYF
TRBJ1-2 | NA | NA | TRBV11-2 | TGTGCCAGCAGCTTTGGGGCAAACTATGGCTACACCTTC | CASSFGANYGYTF
TRBJ2-1 | NA | NA | TRBV29-1 | TGCAGCGGCCTCAGCACTAGCTATGAGCAGTTCTTC | CSGLSTSYEQFF
TRBJ2-2 | TRBD1 | NA | TRBV9 | TGTGCCAGCAGCCAATGGACAGGCGGTTACACCGGGGAGCTGTTTTTT | CASSQWTGGYTGELFF
TRBJ2-1 | TRBD2 | NA | TRBV4-2 | TGTGCCAGCAGCCAAGACCTAGCGGCATACAATGAGCAGTTCTTC | CASSQDLAAYNEQFF
TRBJ1-1 | TRBD1 | NA | TRBV5-5 | TGTGCCAGCAGCTTTCCCGGGACAGGGTTAGGGGCTTTCTTT | CASSFPGTGLGAFF
TRBJ2-1 | TRBD1 | once | TRBV5-4 | TGTGCCGATGGGCAGAGGACAGGTGGTTACAATGAGCAGTTCTTC | CADGQRTGGYNEQFF
TRBJ1-2 | NA | few | TRBV30 | TGTGCCTGGAGTGACCAGGGGAGCTATGGCTACACCTTC | CAWSDQGSYGYTF
TRBJ2-3 | NA | NA | TRBV5-5 | TGTGCCAGCAGCTTGGTGGGGCAAAGCACAGATACGCAGTATTTT | CASSLVGQSTDTQYF
TRBJ1-1 | NA | NA | TRBV19 | TGTGCCAGTAATGAGTCCCCGGACATCACTGAAGCTTTCTTT | CASNESPDITEAFF
TRBJ2-1 | TRBD2 | NA | TRBV2 | TGTGCCAGCAGCCAAGCGACGGGGGGGATAATGGGTTGGAATGAGCAGTTCTTC | CASSQATGGIMGWNEQFF
TRBJ2-7 | TRBD2 | NA | TRBV5-1 | TGCGCCAGCAGCTCCCCCCCTAGCGGGGGCTGGAACGAGCAGTACTTC | CASSSPPSGGWNEQYF
TRBJ1-6 | TRBD1 | once | TRBV5-1 | TGCGCCAGCAGCTTACAAGCGTCACAGGGGGGATTCAACTCACCCCTCCACTTT | CASSLQASQGGFNSPLHF
TRBJ2-3 | NA | NA | TRBV6-4 | TGTGCCAGCAGTGAGGGGGGGCGAAGCACAGATACGCAGTATTTT | CASSEGGRSTDTQYF
TRBJ2-2 | TRBD1 | few | TRBV7-9 | TGTGCCAGCACCCACGAGGTACAGGGGATCACCGGGGAGCTGTTTTTT | CASTHEVQGITGELFF
TRBJ1-2 | TRBD1 | NA | TRBV6-5 | TGTGCCAGCAGGGTGGTGACAGGGGTATTTGGCTACACCTTC | CASRVVTGVFGYTF
TRBJ2-1 | TRBD2 | NA | TRBV6-4 | TGTGCCAGCAGTGAAGGTCTAGCGGGGGCAAATGAGCAGTTCTTC | CASSEGLAGANEQFF
TRBJ2-7 | TRBD2 | NA | TRBV5-1 | TGCGCCAGCAGCACGGGACTAGCGGGAGGTATCCACGAGCAGTACTTC | CASSTGLAGGIHEQYF
TRBJ1-2 | NA | NA | TRBV27 | TGTGCCAGCAGTTTAGACCGCAGGGTTGCTGGCTACACCTTC | CASSLDRRVAGYTF
TRBJ2-3 | TRBD1 | NA | TRBV7-6 | TGTGCCAGCAGCCCGGGACAGGGGACAGATACGCAGTATTTT | CASSPGQGTDTQYF